The present entry profiles one T cell receptor beta chain with its context. Its target is not known. The data were produced by immunoSEQ multiplex PCR, yet TCRdb's version contains in-frame clones alone and is incomplete. The sample contains some 110,000 clones, approximately 94% of which appear only once. This entry is derived from a study of siplizumab effects on memory and regulatory T cells. General study points: Mapping to unstimulated subsets was achieved for only a minor fraction of alloreactive clones.

The CDR3 is 14 amino acids. V lost 2 bases, J lost 5 bases, and 6 bases stayed unmatched. Looked up from germline, CDR1 is SGHNT and CDR2 is YYREEE (reference sequence). The sequenced material came from CD4+ T cells sorted from blood. This clonotype was sampled from a human donor in good health. V and J are TRBV5-4 and TRBJ2-5, with 7 nucleotides matching TRBD2. The CDR3 spells CASSLPGGAETQYF. For the CDR3, the DNA is TGTGCCAGCAGCTTACCGGGAGGAGCGGAGACCCAGTACTTC.